The 26 T cell receptor beta chains given below trace back to one sample, sequenced in a study of Ad26.COV2.S vaccination and SARS-CoV-2 variants (dated by TCRdb to 2020 to 2022). The library was prepared using the immunoSEQ multiplex PCR assay. Drawn from immuneACCESS, this table holds only the in-frame rearrangements with V and J called that TCRdb kept. Clones are partly lost; checked studies trace under half to an unresolved V gene and leave the rest unexplained. The sample includes a few hundred thousand clones, with around 87% observed a single time. The top ten clones comprise about 3.1% of the sample. This specimen's treatment or condition label, interpreted: about 20 received Ad26.COV2.S at low or high dose, single or two shots; several received placebo; per-sample allocation not given. Repertoires of vaccine and placebo recipients were sequenced from samples taken on day 63 after the first injection.

Sequenced material: peripheral blood, taken in a trial of Ad26.COV2.S vaccine versus placebo. The receptor set was obtained from a person between 18 and 65 years old who received the Ad26.COV2.S COVID-19 vaccine or a placebo.

V usage is TRBV29-1 and J usage is TRBJ2-3, with D possibly matching TRBD1 (5 bases). The CDR3 covers 11 residues. CDR1 SQVTM and CDR2 ANQGSEA come from the germline V gene. The V and J ends lost 5 bases and 6 bases respectively, with 9 bases between them. The CDR3 sequence is CSVQGGDTQYF. Written as DNA, the CDR3 is TGCAGCGTTCAGGGTGGCGATACGCAGTATTTT.

The rearrangement joins TRBV6-2 or TRBV6-3 to TRBJ1-1; no clear D. The germline CDR1 and CDR2 sequences are MNHEY and SVGEGT. The CDR3 is 13 residues long. V dropped 6 bases and J dropped 1 base, with 9 bases sitting between them. CDR3 nucleotides: TGTGCCAGCAGCCCCACAGCGAACACTGAAGCTTTCTTT. Residues: CASSPTANTEAFF.

Here the CDR3 DNA reads TGCGCCAGCAGCCAACGGACAGGGAGGGAGCAGTACTTC. This translates into CASSQRTGREQYF. This chain links TRBV4-3 with TRBJ2-7, with 8 positions matching TRBD1. The CDR3 contains 13 residues. J was trimmed by 7 bases and V by 2 bases; bases with no gene match: 4. CDR1 LGHNA and CDR2 YSLEER come from the germline V gene.

A single count supports this clone. The chain couples TRBV5-1 to TRBJ2-3, with 12 bases lining up with TRBD2. V trimming: 4 bases; J trimming: 5 bases; junction bases outside the gene matches: 5. This CDR3 is 15 amino acids long. Looked up from germline, CDR1 is SGHRS and CDR2 is YFSETQ. DNA for the CDR3: TGCGCCAGCAGCAAGGCTAGCGGGGGGGAAGATACGCAGTATTTT. As protein: CASSKASGGEDTQYF.

The chain carries TRBV5-1 and TRBJ2-7, with TRBD1 identical over 8 bases. With V trimmed by 3 bases and J by 0 bases, 8 bases remained unmatched. This CDR3 has 16 amino acids. Germline V gives CDR1 SGHRS, CDR2 YFSETQ. CDR3 DNA: TGCGCCAGCAGCTGGCCCCTGGACAGGGCCTCCTACGAGCAGTACTTC. Protein: CASSWPLDRASYEQYF. Drawing the rest from reference TRBV5-1 and TRBJ2-7, the complete variable domain is KAGVTQTPRYLIKTRGQQVTLSCSPISGHRSVSWYQQTPGQGLQFLFEYFSETQRNKGNFPGRFSGRQFSNSRSEMNVSTLELGDSALYLCASSWPLDRASYEQYFGPGTRLTVT.

The chain has TRBV2 and TRBJ1-6, with D unclear. In germline, CDR1 is SNHLY, CDR2 FYNNEI. The V gene lost 0 bases and the J gene lost 8 bases, with 11 bases spanning the gap. The CDR3 runs to 15 residues. The CDR3 sequence: CASSEAARSHSPLHF. The CDR3 DNA follows: TGTGCCAGCAGTGAAGCGGCCAGGTCTCATTCACCCCTCCACTTT.

This clone was seen a single time. The rearrangement links TRBV4-1 to TRBJ2-7; D perhaps matches TRBD2 (6 bases). Germline V gives CDR1 MGHRA, CDR2 YSYEKL. The CDR3 runs to 17 residues. With 4 bases removed from V and 1 base from J, the gap between germline ends came to 20 bases. The DNA for the CDR3 is TGCGCCAGCAGCCCCAAGGGCGGCCGGGAGCCGTCCTACGAGCAGTACTTC. This sequence encodes CASSPKGGREPSYEQYF.

V and J are TRBV19 and TRBJ1-6; D unresolved. V lost 5 bases to trimming and J lost 9 bases, with 17 bases between them. The CDR3 has 15 residues. CDR1 and CDR2 from the germline V gene are LNHDA and SQIVND (reference sequence). The CDR3 sequence is CASSRALPPGSPLHF. The DNA for the CDR3 is TGTGCCAGTAGTCGGGCCCTCCCGCCTGGTTCACCCCTCCACTTT.

The rearrangement uses TRBV28 and TRBJ2-4; TRBD1 or TRBD2 may be the D gene (5 bases each). Germline CDR1 and CDR2: MDHEN and SYDVKM. V dropped 8 bases and J dropped 6 bases, with 17 bases sitting between them. The CDR3 consists of 14 residues. The CDR3 DNA sequence: TGTGCCAGCTGGGGTGTCGGGGCGGGAAACATTCAGTACTTC. Residues: CASWGVGAGNIQYF.

This chain uses TRBV7-9 with TRBJ1-4, with unresolved D. The CDR3 runs to 14 residues. The ends were cut back, 7 bases at V and 2 bases at J, with 11 bases in the middle. The germline CDR1 and CDR2 sequences are SEHNR and FQNEAQ (reference sequence). As DNA, the CDR3 is TGTGCCAGCACCGGCGGGGATACTAATGAAAAACTGTTTTTT. It is translated as CASTGGDTNEKLFF.

The chain carries TRBV6-1 and TRBJ1-2; tentatively, D is TRBD1 (5 bases). The CDR3 loop spans 15 amino acids. The germline V gene has CDR1 MNHNS and CDR2 SASEGT. Trimming took 0 bases from V and 0 from J, leaving 8 bases between them. CDR3 nucleotide sequence: TGTGCCAGCAGTGAAGCGGGCAGGGCTAACTATGGCTACACCTTC. Translation gives CASSEAGRANYGYTF.

In DNA, the CDR3 is TGTGCCACCAGCAGAGATCGGGGAACCTACAATGAGCAGTTCTTC. Translation: CATSRDRGTYNEQFF. The genes are TRBV15 and TRBJ2-1; TRBD2 is a possible D gene (5 bases). The V and J ends lost 0 bases and 2 bases respectively, with 8 bases between them. The CDR3 sequence is 15 residues long. Germline V gives CDR1 LNHNV, CDR2 YYDKDF (reference sequence). Filled out from reference TRBV15 and TRBJ2-1, the complete variable domain reads DAMVIQNPRYQVTQFGKPVTLSCSQTLNHNVMYWYQQKSSQAPKLLFHYYDKDFNNEADTPDNFQSRRPNTSFCFLDIRSPGLGDTAMYLCATSRDRGTYNEQFFGPGTRLTVL.

This chain links TRBV28 with TRBJ1-2, with D maybe TRBD1 (6 bases). The germline CDR1 and CDR2 sequences are MDHEN and SYDVKM. V was clipped by 7 bases and J by 3 bases, with 15 bases between them. The CDR3 has 14 amino acids. CDR3 region: CASIQGGAHYGYTF. As DNA, the CDR3 is TGTGCCAGCATCCAAGGGGGGGCACACTATGGCTACACCTTC.

This clone has just one count. V is TRBV7-2 and J is TRBJ2-1; 7 bases line up with TRBD1. The CDR3 runs to 15 residues. V gave up 5 bases and J gave up 7 bases; unmatched junction bases: 11. Germline V gene sequence: CDR1 SGHTA, CDR2 FQGNSA. The CDR3 nucleotides read TGTGCCAGCAGCGTACAGGGGATCCTTGGGAATGAGCAGTTCTTC. Residues: CASSVQGILGNEQFF.

This clone was recorded at least ten times. The V call is TRBV4-2, the J call TRBJ1-1; D is ambiguous. Trimming pared 0 bases from V and 5 bases from J, leaving 4 bases between. The CDR3 totals 12 residues. CDR1 is LGHNA and CDR2 is YNFKEQ in the germline V gene. Here the CDR3 reads CASSQDRTEAFF. The CDR3 DNA follows: TGTGCCAGCAGCCAAGATAGAACTGAAGCTTTCTTT.

V usage is TRBV7-9 and J usage is TRBJ1-1; D might be TRBD1 (5 bases). V lost 8 bases, J lost 7 bases, and 14 bases lay in between. The CDR3 has 12 residues. Germline V gene data show CDR1 as SEHNR and CDR2 as FQNEAQ (reference sequence). For the CDR3, the DNA is TGTGCCAGCCGTGACAGTAACCATGAAGCTTTCTTT. Its protein is CASRDSNHEAFF.

The rearrangement joins TRBV5-1 to TRBJ2-2; 9 bases agree with TRBD1. The germline CDR1 and CDR2 sequences are SGHRS and YFSETQ. Trimming cost V 0 bases and J 7 bases; bases outside gene matches: 7. The CDR3 runs 16 residues. CDR3 sequence (DNA): TGCGCCAGCAGCTTGGACGGGACAGGGTCCGACGGGGAGCTGTTTTTT. As protein: CASSLDGTGSDGELFF.

The CDR3 DNA sequence: TGTGCCAGTAGTAGACTAGCGGGGGGCCTAATCTCAGCAACAGATACGCAGTATTTT. The encoded protein is CASSRLAGGLISATDTQYF. The chain couples TRBV19 to TRBJ2-3; 13 bases agree with TRBD2. CDR1 LNHDA and CDR2 SQIVND come from the germline V gene (reference sequence). The J segment lost 3 bases and the V segment lost 4 bases, leaving 13 bases of the junction unmatched. The CDR3 runs 19 residues.

The rearrangement uses TRBV19 and TRBJ2-3, with D possibly TRBD1 on 5 matching bases. Looked up from germline, CDR1 is LNHDA and CDR2 is SQIVND (reference sequence). Deletions cut 5 bases from V and 2 bases from J, with 14 bases between. CDR3 length: 15 amino acids. CDR3 bases: TGTGCCAGTAGTCTTCGACAGAGCCCCACAGATACGCAGTATTTT. Translation gives CASSLRQSPTDTQYF. Supplemented by reference TRBV19 and TRBJ2-3, the full variable domain reads DGGITQSPKYLFRKEGQNVTLSCEQNLNHDAMYWYRQDPGQGLRLIYYSQIVNDFQKGDIAEGYSVSREKKESFPLTVTSAQKNPTAFYLCASSLRQSPTDTQYFGPGTRLTVL.

The J gene is TRBJ2-2, the V gene TRBV25-1; D tentatively reads TRBD1 or TRBD2 (5 bases each). The CDR3 contains 15 residues. Trimming took 8 bases from V and 2 from J, leaving 15 bases between them. Germline values: CDR1 MGHDK, CDR2 SYGVNS. The CDR3 nucleotides are TGTGCCAGCCCCCGGGACCCCCAAAACACCGGGGAGCTGTTTTTT. It specifies CASPRDPQNTGELFF.

The rearrangement uses TRBV2 and TRBJ2-1, with 8 positions matching TRBD1. There are 17 residues in the CDR3. Germline CDR1 reads SNHLY; CDR2 reads FYNNEI. The V and J ends lost 1 base and 0 bases, in that order; junction bases with no gene match: 5. This chain's CDR3 is CASSEVYRGSSYNEQFF. DNA for the CDR3: TGTGCCAGCAGTGAAGTGTACAGGGGGAGCTCCTACAATGAGCAGTTCTTC.

The sample holds one count of this clone. The chain is built from TRBV7-2 and TRBJ1-1; D remains ambiguous. Trimming took off 6 bases at V and 0 bases at J, with 8 bases between the two ends. CDR3 length: 13 residues. Germline V gives CDR1 SGHTA, CDR2 FQGNSA. CDR3 sequence reads: CASRTTMNTEAFF. As DNA, the CDR3 is TGTGCCAGCAGGACTACAATGAACACTGAAGCTTTCTTT. Full variable domain (remainder filled in from reference TRBV7-2 and TRBJ1-1): GAGVSQSPSNKVTEKGKDVELRCDPISGHTALYWYRQSLGQGLEFLIYFQGNSAPDKSGLPSDRFSAERTGGSVSTLTIQRTQQEDSAVYLCASRTTMNTEAFFGQGTRLTVV.

The CDR3 protein is CASSFGRGGETQYF. The CDR3 nucleotides are TGTGCCAGCAGCTTTGGCCGGGGCGGAGAGACCCAGTACTTC. J is TRBJ2-5 and V is TRBV7-2; the D call may be TRBD1 or TRBD2 (5 bases each). Trimming removed 3 bases at V and 4 bases at J, with 12 bases between. The CDR3 totals 14 residues. Germline values: CDR1 SGHTA, CDR2 FQGNSA.

This chain joins TRBV19 and TRBJ2-5; D is ambiguous. The CDR3 sequence is 14 residues long. Trimming took 3 bases from V and 5 from J, leaving 13 bases between them. CDR1 and CDR2 (germline): LNHDA, SQIVND (reference sequence). The CDR3 sequence: CASSILGSYETQYF. CDR3 nucleotide sequence: TGTGCCAGTAGTATTTTGGGATCGTACGAGACCCAGTACTTC.

The chain joins TRBV2 to TRBJ2-7, with D uncertain. Trimming left V 8 bases short and J 0 bases short, with 8 bases between. The germline V gene encodes CDR1 SNHLY and CDR2 FYNNEI. The CDR3 is 12 amino acids. The CDR3 DNA reads TGTGCCAGCGTGAGATCCTCCTACGAGCAGTACTTC. Protein sequence: CASVRSSYEQYF.

The chain is built from TRBV12-3 or TRBV12-4 and TRBJ1-2; a weak D match, TRBD1 (5 bases). The CDR3 covers 13 residues. With 5 bases removed from V and 8 bases from J, the gap between germline ends came to 15 bases. CDR3 coding DNA: TGTGCCAGCAGTCCCCTCAGGGAAGGAGGCTACACCTTC. The encoded protein is CASSPLREGGYTF.